Described below is a single TCR beta chain sequence and its context. Its target is not known. This entry comes from a study of OX40 agonist ivuxolimab in advanced cancers. Trimming took off 1 base at V and 7 bases at J, with 14 bases between the two ends. Germline loops: CDR1 SGDLS, CDR2 YYNGEE. The CDR3 has 15 residues. Study-wide results and caveats: The authors did not determine the antigen specificity of the expanded peripheral T cells.

The assay was immunoSEQ multiplex PCR, and TCRdb's table has in-frame clones only and misses some. The sample includes about 84,000 clones, 94% seen only once; the top ten take 11%. This sequence originates from an adult with an advanced solid tumor such as melanoma, head and neck, liver or kidney cancer. This specimen consisted of CD4+ or CD8+ T cells sorted from blood, obtained in a trial of the OX40 agonist ivuxolimab. The V and J genes are TRBV9 and TRBJ1-4; no firm D call. CDR3 residues: CASSVMTGYGEKLFF. The DNA for the CDR3 is TGTGCCAGCAGCGTAATGACTGGTTATGGTGAAAAACTGTTTTTT.